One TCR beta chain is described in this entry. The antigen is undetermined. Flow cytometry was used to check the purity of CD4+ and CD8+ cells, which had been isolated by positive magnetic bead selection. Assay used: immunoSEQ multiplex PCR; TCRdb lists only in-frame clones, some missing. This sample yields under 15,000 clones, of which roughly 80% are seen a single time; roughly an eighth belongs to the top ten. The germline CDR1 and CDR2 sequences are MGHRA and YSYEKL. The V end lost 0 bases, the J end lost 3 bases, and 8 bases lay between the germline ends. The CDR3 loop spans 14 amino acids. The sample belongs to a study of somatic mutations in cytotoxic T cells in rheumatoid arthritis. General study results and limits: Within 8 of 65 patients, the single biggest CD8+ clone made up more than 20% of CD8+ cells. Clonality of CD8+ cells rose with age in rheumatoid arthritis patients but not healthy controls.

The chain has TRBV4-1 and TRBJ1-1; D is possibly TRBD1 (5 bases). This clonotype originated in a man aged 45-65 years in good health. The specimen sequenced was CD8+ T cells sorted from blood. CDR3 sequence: CASSQELGDTEAFF. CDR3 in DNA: TGCGCCAGCAGCCAAGAGCTGGGGGACACTGAAGCTTTCTTT.